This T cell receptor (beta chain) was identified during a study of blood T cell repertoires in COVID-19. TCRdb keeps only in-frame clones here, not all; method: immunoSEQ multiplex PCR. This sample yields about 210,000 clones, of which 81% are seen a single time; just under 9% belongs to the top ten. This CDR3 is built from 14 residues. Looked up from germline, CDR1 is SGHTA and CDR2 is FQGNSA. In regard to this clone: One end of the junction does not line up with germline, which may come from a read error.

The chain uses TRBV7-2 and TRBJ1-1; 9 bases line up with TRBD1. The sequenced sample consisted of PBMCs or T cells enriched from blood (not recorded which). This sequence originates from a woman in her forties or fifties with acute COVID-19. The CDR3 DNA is TGTGCCAGCACCTTACAGGGGGCTGACACTGAAGCTTTCTTT. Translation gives CASTLQGADTEAFF.